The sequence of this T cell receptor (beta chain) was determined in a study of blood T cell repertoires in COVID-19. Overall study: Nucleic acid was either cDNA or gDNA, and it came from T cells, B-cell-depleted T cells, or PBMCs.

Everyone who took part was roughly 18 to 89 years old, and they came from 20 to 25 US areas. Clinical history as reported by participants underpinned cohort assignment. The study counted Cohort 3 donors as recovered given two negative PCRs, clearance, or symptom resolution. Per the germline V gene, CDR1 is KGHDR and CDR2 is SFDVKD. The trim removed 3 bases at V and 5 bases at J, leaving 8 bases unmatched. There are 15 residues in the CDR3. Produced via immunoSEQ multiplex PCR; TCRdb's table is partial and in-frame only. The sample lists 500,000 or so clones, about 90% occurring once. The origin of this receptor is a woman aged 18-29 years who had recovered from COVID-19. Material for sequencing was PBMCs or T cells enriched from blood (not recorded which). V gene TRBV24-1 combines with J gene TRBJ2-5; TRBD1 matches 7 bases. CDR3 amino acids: CATSDRRGLHETQYF. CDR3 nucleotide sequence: TGTGCCACCAGTGATCGAAGGGGGCTGCATGAGACCCAGTACTTC.